This T cell receptor beta chain was profiled in a study of blood T cell repertoires in COVID-19. Germline CDR1 and CDR2: MDHEN and SYDVKM. The CDR3 has 16 amino acids. The V and J ends lost 2 bases and 3 bases, in that order; junction bases with no gene match: 9. The assay was immunoSEQ multiplex PCR, and TCRdb's table has in-frame clones only and misses some. The sample has around 200,000 clones, roughly 90% seen once; the top ten hold around 2.7%. The sequenced material came from PBMCs or T cells enriched from blood (not recorded which). This chain connects TRBV28 to TRBJ2-5, with TRBD1 identical over 7 bases. The receptor was derived from a woman aged 25 to 39 who had recovered from COVID-19. The CDR3 sequence: CASSLGNTGTEETQYF. CDR3 bases: TGTGCCAGCAGTTTAGGAAACACCGGGACAGAAGAGACCCAGTACTTC.